Below are 20 T cell receptor beta chains sequenced from a single sample in a study of T cell responses to AZD1222 COVID-19 vaccine. TCRdb's copy holds only in-frame clones and misses some; the assay was immunoSEQ multiplex PCR. The sample lists approximately 110,000 clones, about 91% seen once, with over 35% in the top ten. The specimen was peripheral blood, collected 28 days after the second AZD1222 dose. The receptor set was obtained from an adult who received the AZD1222 COVID-19 vaccine.

The chain uses TRBV2 and TRBJ1-2; tentative D call: TRBD1 (5 bases). CDR3 length equals 14 residues. Germline V lookup: CDR1 SNHLY, CDR2 FYNNEI. This CDR3 reads CAGHKAGSAYGYTF. The CDR3 DNA is TGTGCGGGGCACAAAGCTGGGTCAGCTTATGGCTACACCTTC.

CDR3 sequence: CASSESTSGSYEQYF. CDR3 in DNA: TGCGCCAGCAGTGAGTCGACTAGCGGCTCCTACGAGCAGTACTTC. V is TRBV10-1 and J is TRBJ2-7, with 9 nucleotides matching TRBD2. V dropped 0 bases and J dropped 0; count of bases not matched to a gene: 0. This CDR3 comprises 15 residues. From germline, CDR1 is WNHNN and CDR2 SYGVQD (reference sequence).

The rearrangement joins TRBV9 to TRBJ2-5; tentatively, D is TRBD2 (6 bases). The germline V and J ends were trimmed by 0 bases and 3 bases, with 15 bases remaining between them. Germline-derived CDR1 and CDR2 are SGDLS and YYNGEE. The CDR3 is 16 amino acids. This CDR3 is CASSVAPASVKETQYF. The CDR3 DNA reads TGTGCCAGCAGCGTAGCCCCCGCTAGCGTAAAAGAGACCCAGTACTTC.

The gene calls are TRBV7-8 and TRBJ2-5; tentatively, D is TRBD2 (5 bases). This CDR3 comprises 14 residues. Trimming removed 2 bases from V and 2 bases from J, with 9 bases in between. Per germline, CDR1 SGHVS and CDR2 FQNEAQ. The CDR3 sequence: CASSLWETQETQYF. Here the CDR3 DNA reads TGTGCCAGCAGCTTATGGGAGACTCAAGAGACCCAGTACTTC.

This clone was seen more than once but under ten times. V and J are TRBV7-2 and TRBJ2-3, with D tentatively TRBD2 (5 bases). The CDR3 consists of 16 residues. Trimming left V 2 bases short and J 0 bases short, with 12 bases between. Germline loops: CDR1 SGHTA, CDR2 FQGNSA. The chain's CDR3 is CASSLFWSGSTDTQYF. The CDR3 DNA is TGTGCCAGCAGCTTATTCTGGTCGGGGAGCACAGATACGCAGTATTTT.

In the case of this clone: Its ends do not fully match the called genes, so a read error is possible. DNA for the CDR3: TGTGCCAGCACCTTAGCGGGAGTTCGTACAGATACGCAGTATTTT. Translation gives CASTLAGVRTDTQYF. The V and J genes are TRBV7-9 and TRBJ2-3; 9 nucleotides match TRBD2. The germline gives CDR1 SEHNR, CDR2 FQNEAQ (reference sequence). This CDR3 is built from 15 residues.

The J gene is TRBJ1-1, the V gene TRBV5-5; 8 bases map to TRBD1. The ends lost 3 bases at V and 9 bases at J; junction bases unmatched: 19. Germline V CDR1 and CDR2: SGHKS, YYEKEE (reference sequence). This CDR3 has 17 residues. The CDR3 coding sequence is TGTGCCAGCAGCTGGGCCGGGACAGGAGGCCTAAGGGCCCAAGCTTTCTTT. Translating it yields CASSWAGTGGLRAQAFF.

The chain links TRBV18 to TRBJ2-7, with 8 bases fitting TRBD2. Trimming removed 1 base from V and 3 bases from J; junction bases left unmatched: 8. From germline, CDR1 is KGHSH and CDR2 LQKENI. The CDR3 is 16 amino acids. The CDR3 region has the DNA TGTGCCAGCTCACCACGTCCTAGCGGGTCGGTCTACGAGCAGTACTTC. This gives the protein CASSPRPSGSVYEQYF.

The V and J genes are TRBV7-9 and TRBJ2-5; D is ambiguous. The V gene's germline CDR1 is SEHNR and CDR2 FQNEAQ (reference sequence). This CDR3 contains 10 residues. The V end was cut by 10 bases, the J end by 5 bases, with 8 bases between. The CDR3, as DNA: TGTGCCATCTACCGGGAGACCCAGTACTTC. Protein: CAIYRETQYF.

J is TRBJ2-7 and V is TRBV28; TRBD1 or TRBD2 may be the D gene (5 bases each). This CDR3 has 16 amino acids. Germline V CDR1 and CDR2: MDHEN, SYDVKM. Trimming took off 7 bases at V and 4 bases at J, with 23 bases between the two ends. In DNA form, the CDR3 reads TGTGCCAGCAATCCAATAGCGTCCAGGGTGGTTTACGAGCAGTACTTC. Its protein product is CASNPIASRVVYEQYF.

V gene TRBV6-5 combines with J gene TRBJ1-1; unclear D gene. Trimming took 2 bases from V and 10 from J, leaving 23 bases between them. Germline V CDR1 and CDR2: MNHEY, SVGAGI. This CDR3 comprises 16 residues. The CDR3 DNA reads TGTGCCAGCAGTTACGAAGCGACCGGAATCCGGGCTGGAGCTTTCTTT. The encoded protein is CASSYEATGIRAGAFF.

V and J are TRBV5-1 and TRBJ1-6; unclear D gene. The germline V gene encodes CDR1 SGHRS and CDR2 YFSETQ. The CDR3 covers 17 residues. V gave up 0 bases and J gave up 9 bases, with 19 bases separating them. The DNA for the CDR3 is TGCGCCAGCAGCTTGGGGAAGGGCGTTTTCATTCGTTCACCCCTCCACTTT. This gives the protein CASSLGKGVFIRSPLHF.

The rearrangement links TRBV18 to TRBJ2-7, with unresolved D. V was clipped by 2 bases and J by 0 bases, with 5 bases between them. Germline V gene sequence: CDR1 KGHSH, CDR2 LQKENI. There are 13 residues in the CDR3. CDR3 protein: CASSPTSSYEQYF. CDR3 nucleotides: TGTGCCAGCTCACCAACCTCCTCCTACGAGCAGTACTTC.

The chain employs TRBV28 and TRBJ1-2; D is uncertain. V was trimmed by 3 bases and J by 12 bases, leaving 17 bases between them. The CDR3 is 13 residues long. CDR1 is MDHEN, CDR2 SYDVKM, per germline. Here the CDR3 DNA reads TGTGCCAGCAGTTTGGGGTCTCGCCAGGTGCACACCTTC. It encodes CASSLGSRQVHTF.

The chain combines TRBV18 with TRBJ2-3, with 7 bases matching TRBD2. Germline V CDR1 and CDR2: KGHSH, LQKENI. CDR3 length equals 14 residues. V shed 4 bases and J 6 bases; nucleotides not matched to a gene: 7. CDR3 DNA sequence: TGTGCCAGCTCACGCGGGAGTTCCTCCGATACGCAGTATTTT. It codes for CASSRGSSSDTQYF. Full variable domain (remainder filled in from reference TRBV18 and TRBJ2-3): NAGVMQNPRHLVRRRGQEARLRCSPMKGHSHVYWYRQLPEEGLKFMVYLQKENIIDESGMPKERFSAEFPKEGPSILRIQQVVRGDSAAYFCASSRGSSSDTQYFGPGTRLTVL.

The CDR3 loop reads CASSKKWGPTYEQYF. The CDR3 region has the DNA TGTGCCAGCAGCAAAAAATGGGGGCCGACCTACGAGCAGTACTTC. The chain carries TRBV21-1 and TRBJ2-7; TRBD1, the table's D call, lacks a check against the DNA. TRBV21-1 is shown as a pseudogene. The CDR3 runs to 15 residues.

V is TRBV18 and J is TRBJ2-3, with 12 bases lining up with TRBD2. Per germline, CDR1 KGHSH and CDR2 LQKENI. This CDR3 has 16 residues. V shed 0 bases, J shed 4 bases, and the junction held 2 bases outside the gene matches. The CDR3 is CASSPPGTSGSDTQYF. DNA of the CDR3: TGTGCCAGCTCACCACCCGGGACTAGCGGGTCAGATACGCAGTATTTT.

The chain combines TRBV19 with TRBJ2-1; 14 bases are shared with TRBD2. The length of the CDR3 is 16 residues. With V trimmed by 6 bases and J by 10 bases, 11 bases remained unmatched. Germline V CDR1 and CDR2: LNHDA, SQIVND (reference sequence). Here the CDR3 DNA reads TGTGCCAGTAGCCGGCCCCAGGGGACTAGCGGGAGCGAGCAGTTCTTC. Protein sequence: CASSRPQGTSGSEQFF.

V gene TRBV28 combines with J gene TRBJ1-3; D remains unclear. The germline V gene has CDR1 MDHEN and CDR2 SYDVKM. The CDR3 totals 13 residues. V lost 9 bases to trimming and J lost 3 bases, with 12 bases between them. In nucleotides, the CDR3 is TGTGCCAGTGGAAGGGCTGTTGGAAACACCATATATTTT. It codes for CASGRAVGNTIYF.

The CDR3 loop is CASSKAPQDGANTEAFF. The CDR3 DNA follows: TGTGCCAGCAGCAAAGCCCCACAGGATGGGGCGAACACTGAAGCTTTCTTT. J is TRBJ1-1 and V is TRBV21-1; the table assigns TRBD1, which was not confirmed against the DNA. TRBV21-1 is shown as a pseudogene. The CDR3 spans 17 residues.